The clone carrying this T cell receptor (beta chain) was counted a single time. No antigen is known for it. This entry is derived from a study of T cell responses to AZD1222 COVID-19 vaccine. Turning to the study itself: Combined were second doses at about 4 or about 12 weeks. Findings of the study overall: Baseline seropositivity occurred in only a handful of AZD1222 recipients. A reported finding is that nearly half of spike-specific TCRs target unmutated variant regions. Across spike, vaccine-associated CD4 TCRs were found, dominant at 160-218 and 743-854.

TCRdb's table, derived via immunoSEQ multiplex PCR, lists solely in-frame clones and lacks some. The sample yields under 150,000 clones, roughly 90% seen once. V shed 6 bases and J shed 5 bases, with 13 bases lying between them. The CDR3 is 13 residues long. Germline CDR1 is LNHDA and CDR2 is SQIVND (reference sequence). The input for sequencing was peripheral blood, taken on day 0 of AZD1222 vaccination. The chain couples TRBV19 to TRBJ1-2; no firm D call. The TCR was taken from an adult in good health. CDR3 DNA: TGTGCCAGTAGCCCCCCGAGGGCATATGGCTACACCTTC. Amino acid sequence: CASSPPRAYGYTF.